The source of this T cell receptor beta chain is a study of beta chain features in type 1 diabetes. Study observations and caveats: The similarity of naive, central memory and Treg TCRB repertoires appeared greater among patients than among healthy donors. When VDJ junctions were examined, type 1 diabetes patients showed fewer insertions and more deletions.

The CDR3 consists of 15 residues. Trimming pared 4 bases from V and 0 bases from J, leaving 13 bases between. Germline V CDR1 and CDR2: SQVTM, ANQGSEA. In the case of this clone: Its cognate antigen is unknown.

A single heparinised draw of about 100 mL on average was taken per donor. All of the isolated RNA was reverse transcribed, so expressed TCRB transcripts were sequenced. Libraries were prepared by immunoSEQ multiplex PCR; TCRdb keeps only in-frame clonotypes and omits some of them. Among 310,000 or so clones, 7.5% to 9% were seen once, and the ten largest hold approximately 0.47%. The V gene is TRBV29-1, the J gene TRBJ2-4, with D possibly called TRBD1 or TRBD2 (5 bases each). This clonotype was sampled from a woman aged 18 to 35 in good health. Material for sequencing was central memory CD4+ T cells from blood. The CDR3 region has the DNA TGCAGCGTTGGAGGGCGAGGGGTAGCCAAAAACATTCAGTACTTC. Translated, it gives CSVGGRGVAKNIQYF.